This T cell receptor (beta chain) was retrieved from a study of PD-L1 blockade in urothelial cancer. Findings and caveats of the study: Durable-benefit patients showed greater tumor-associated blood clone expansion at 3 weeks.

This CDR3 is 15 amino acids long. The V gene's germline CDR1 is SGDLS and CDR2 YYNGEE. The V end lost 6 bases, the J end lost 5 bases, and 20 bases lay between the germline ends. This clone was seen repeatedly, ten times or more. Antigen unknown. Time point specified: pretreatment peripheral blood. Using immunoSEQ multiplex PCR, the repertoire was profiled, and TCRdb retains in-frame clones only, with some absent. The table shows about 87,000 clones, with 65% to 85% occurring only once. The sequences come from PBMCs, collected around atezolizumab (anti-PD-L1) treatment. This chain uses TRBV9 with TRBJ2-5; D perhaps matches TRBD1 (6 bases). This clonotype originated in a man aged 55 to 70 with urothelial cancer. The CDR3 sequence: CASTSVVGGVETQYF. The CDR3 DNA reads as TGTGCCAGCACCTCCGTGGTAGGGGGAGTGGAGACCCAGTACTTC.